This T cell receptor beta chain was found in a study of beta chain features in type 1 diabetes. Study results and caveats: Within patients, naive, central memory and Treg TCRB repertoires seemed more similar than within healthy donors. Cells that show high TCR expression could be over-represented by cDNA sequencing. All four CD4+ subsets of Type 1 diabetes patients contained TCRB CDR3s that were moderately but significantly shorter.

Remarks on this clone: Its antigen is undetermined.

Populations obtained by sorting all exceeded 95% purity. TCRB transcripts that were expressed got sequenced, as all of the isolated RNA had been reverse transcribed. TCRdb keeps only in-frame clones here, not all; method: immunoSEQ multiplex PCR. Found here are 300,000 to 350,000 clones, around an eighth of them singletons; the top ten hold roughly 0.015%. The CDR3 covers 17 residues. V dropped 5 bases and J dropped 6; count of bases not matched to a gene: 16. The germline CDR1 and CDR2 sequences are SGHTA and FQGTGA. The clonotype originates from a woman younger than 30 with type 1 diabetes. Sequenced material: naive CD4+ T cells from blood. The genes are TRBV7-3 and TRBJ1-5, with 7 bases matching TRBD1. Here the CDR3 DNA reads TGTGCCAGCAGCCGCTCGTACCTGGACAGGTGGATTCAGCCCCAGCATTTT. Its protein product is CASSRSYLDRWIQPQHF.